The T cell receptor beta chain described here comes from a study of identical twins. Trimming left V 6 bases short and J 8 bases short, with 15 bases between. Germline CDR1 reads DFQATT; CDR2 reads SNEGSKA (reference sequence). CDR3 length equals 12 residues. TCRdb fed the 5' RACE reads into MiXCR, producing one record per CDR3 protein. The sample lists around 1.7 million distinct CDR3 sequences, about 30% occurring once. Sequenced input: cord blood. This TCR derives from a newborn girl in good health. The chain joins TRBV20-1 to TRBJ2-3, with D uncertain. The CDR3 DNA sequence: TGCAGTGCCCTTCGCCTCTCGGGTACGCAGTATTTT. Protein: CSALRLSGTQYF.